These 3 T cell receptor beta chains share one sample of origin, sequenced in a study of blood T cell repertoires in COVID-19. Data came from immunoSEQ multiplex PCR; TCRdb stores just in-frame clones and leaves some out. There are over 120,000 clones in the sample; approximately 89% occur only once, and 1.5% to 2% lies in the top ten. The material sequenced was peripheral blood. These receptor sequences come from a human donor in a cohort sampled during active COVID-19.

The V and J genes are TRBV6-5 and TRBJ1-2, with D maybe TRBD1 (6 bases). Trimming shortened V by 6 bases and J by 2 bases, and 16 bases separated the two germline ends. From germline, CDR1 is MNHEY and CDR2 SVGAGI. The CDR3 is made up of 15 amino acids. CDR3 DNA: TGTGCCAGCAGCCCATTACCGGACAGCAACTATGGCTACACCTTC. It codes for CASSPLPDSNYGYTF.

The CDR3 region has the DNA TGCAGCGTTGTCTCAAACCGGGGCTATGGCTACACCTTC. This codes for CSVVSNRGYGYTF. The V call is TRBV29-1, the J call TRBJ1-2; D gene unclear. CDR1 SQVTM and CDR2 ANQGSEA come from the germline V gene. V dropped 4 bases and J dropped 4 bases, with 13 bases sitting between them. This CDR3 is 13 amino acids long.

This clone was counted between two and nine times. The rearrangement uses TRBV21-1 and TRBJ1-3; TRBD1 is taken as the D call from the table, unchecked against the DNA. TRBV21-1 is deemed a pseudogene. CDR3 length equals 13 residues. This chain's CDR3 is CASTWTPGNTIYF. The CDR3 DNA reads TGTGCCAGCACCTGGACACCCGGAAACACCATATATTTT.